A selection of T cell receptor beta chains follows, all from one sample in a study of T-cell reconstitution after alpha-beta-depleted transplantation in children. Via MiXCR, TCRdb re-called the PCR reads, giving one row per CDR3 protein. The sample holds around 270,000 distinct CDR3 sequences; roughly 8.2% are singletons and the top ten take 8.5% to 9.5%. The specimen comprised peripheral blood, sampled 360 days after TCRalphabeta/CD19-depleted stem cell transplant. The receptor source for this set is a female patient aged 2-9 years who had a stem cell transplant for Fanconi anemia, so the T cells may come from the graft donor. CDR3s include the opening cysteine and the closing phenylalanine or tryptophan. The D gene is left open where the match is weak.

D gene	V gene	J gene	CDR3 protein
.	TRBV5-1	TRBJ1-4	CASSSQGVGEKLFF
.	TRBV5-1	TRBJ2-3	CASSLNAGGTDTQYF
.	TRBV7-9	TRBJ2-3	CASSPRGLDTQYF
.	TRBV5-1	TRBJ2-1	CASSFAGAGNEQFF
.	TRBV11-2	TRBJ1-3	CASSRLEGGSGNTIYF
.	TRBV13	TRBJ1-2	CASSLAGGIVGYGYTF
.	TRBV20-1	TRBJ1-5	CSAPQGGKNQPQHF
TRBD2	TRBV10-3	TRBJ2-3	CAIGGLAARDTQYF
.	TRBV27	TRBJ2-7	CASSRRVGLYEQYF
.	TRBV12-3/TRBV12-4	TRBJ2-2	CASSFFIRGSNTGELFF
TRBD1	TRBV28	TRBJ2-2	CASGPGQAYTGELFF
.	TRBV14	TRBJ2-5	CASSQFRETQYF
.	TRBV5-1	TRBJ2-5	CASSLADRRETQYF
TRBD2	TRBV9	TRBJ2-1	CASSVDVGGAGAYNEQFF
.	TRBV7-9	TRBJ2-3	CASNSGLSTDTQYF
.	TRBV6-5	TRBJ1-1	CASSYSEGLNTEAFF
TRBD2	TRBV12-3/TRBV12-4	TRBJ2-1	CASSFGTSGDNEQFF
TRBD2	TRBV29-1	TRBJ2-2	CSTLAGANTGELFF
.	TRBV6-5	TRBJ2-1	CASSLRTPGEQFF
.	TRBV7-3	TRBJ1-2	CASSLSRGHPDGYTF
.	TRBV2	TRBJ1-6	CASVDRPYNSPLHF
TRBD2	TRBV20-1	TRBJ2-5	CSARAGTRRETQYF
.	TRBV10-3	TRBJ1-2	CAISESGAEPYYGYTF
TRBD1	TRBV9	TRBJ2-1	CASQYRGSDEQFF
TRBD2	TRBV27	TRBJ2-1	CASQTSGRVNEQFF
.	TRBV9	TRBJ2-2	CASSVGGGATGELFF
.	TRBV6-5	TRBJ2-7	CASSYRARGVSPAYEQYF
.	TRBV5-1	TRBJ2-7	CASSTRATAYEQYF
.	TRBV29-1	TRBJ1-1	CSHRKGGTEAFF
.	TRBV6-2/TRBV6-3	TRBJ2-5	CASSKTGETQYF
.	TRBV11-2	TRBJ1-3	CASVAVSSGNTIYF
.	TRBV20-1	TRBJ2-3	CSARGRLSTDTQYF
.	TRBV7-9	TRBJ1-1	CASSVPPKGLAFF
.	TRBV18	TRBJ2-1	CASSPEIQGYLNEQFF
.	TRBV3-1	TRBJ2-1	CASSQGWYSYNEQFF
TRBD1	TRBV6-1	TRBJ2-3	CASSEAPGTDTSTDTQYF
TRBD1	TRBV10-3	TRBJ2-1	CAISATGTGISYNEQFF
TRBD1	TRBV11-3	TRBJ2-1	CASSLDLGQAGGNEQFF
TRBD1	TRBV27	TRBJ1-1	CASSLRPGTGFRNTEAFF
.	TRBV5-1	TRBJ2-5	CASSLAQGPKETQYF
.	TRBV13	TRBJ1-1	CASSLGFRVNTEAFF
.	TRBV11-2	TRBJ1-1	CASSLGRPEAFF
.	TRBV5-1	TRBJ1-5	CASSLGTGRGQPQHF
.	TRBV5-1	TRBJ2-7	CASSVNGGEQYF
TRBD2	TRBV25-1	TRBJ2-5	CASSGLAGGLRETQYF
.	TRBV6-1	TRBJ2-3	CASSAQGLFFTDTQYF
.	TRBV5-4	TRBJ1-6	CASSLANSYNSPLHF
.	TRBV29-1	TRBJ2-1	CSVQLSGRGDEQFF
.	TRBV10-2	TRBJ1-1	CASNGGGNTEAFF
.	TRBV12-3/TRBV12-4	TRBJ2-1	CASSPGRKPRSSYNEQFF
TRBD1	TRBV2	TRBJ1-5	CASSSGQAISGPQHF
.	TRBV2	TRBJ2-7	CASISTGFYEQYF
.	TRBV20-1	TRBJ2-7	CSAALIYYEQYF
.	TRBV5-1	TRBJ2-3	CASTGITFGTDTQYF
TRBD1	TRBV25-1	TRBJ2-2	CASSESQGSTGELFF
.	TRBV20-1	TRBJ1-2	CSASFGGTPYGYTF
.	TRBV27	TRBJ1-2	CASSPHRGFYGYTF
.	TRBV28	TRBJ1-1	CASSLVGITNTEAFF
.	TRBV27	TRBJ1-2	CASSFLGGDGYTF
.	TRBV29-1	TRBJ2-1	CSVWRGLEDEQFF